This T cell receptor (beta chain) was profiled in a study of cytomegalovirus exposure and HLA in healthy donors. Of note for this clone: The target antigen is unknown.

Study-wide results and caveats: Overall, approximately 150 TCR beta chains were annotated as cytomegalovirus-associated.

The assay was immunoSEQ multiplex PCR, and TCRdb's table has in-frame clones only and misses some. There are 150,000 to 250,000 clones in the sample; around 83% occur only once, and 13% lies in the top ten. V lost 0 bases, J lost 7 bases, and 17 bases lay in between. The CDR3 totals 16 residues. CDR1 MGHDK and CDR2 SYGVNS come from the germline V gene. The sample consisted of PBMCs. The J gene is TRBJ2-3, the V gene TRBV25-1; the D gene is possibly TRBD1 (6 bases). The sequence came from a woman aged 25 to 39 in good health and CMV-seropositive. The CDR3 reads CASSEYRTANSNTQYF. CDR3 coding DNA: TGTGCCAGCAGTGAATATAGGACAGCTAATTCCAATACGCAGTATTTT.